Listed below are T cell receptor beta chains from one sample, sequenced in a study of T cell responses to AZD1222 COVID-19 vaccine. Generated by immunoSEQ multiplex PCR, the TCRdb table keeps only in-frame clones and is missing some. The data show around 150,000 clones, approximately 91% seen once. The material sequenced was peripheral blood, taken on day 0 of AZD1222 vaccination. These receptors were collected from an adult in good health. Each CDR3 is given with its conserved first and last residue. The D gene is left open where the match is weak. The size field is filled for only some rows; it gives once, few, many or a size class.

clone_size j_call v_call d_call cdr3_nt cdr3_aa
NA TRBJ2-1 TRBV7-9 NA TGTGCCAGCAGCCTGACTCGTCGACAGCCCAATGAGCAGTTCTTC CASSLTRRQPNEQFF
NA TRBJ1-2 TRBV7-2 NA TGTGCCAGCAGCTTGGACAGTGCCTATGGCTACACCTTC CASSLDSAYGYTF
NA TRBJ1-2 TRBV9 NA TGTGCCAGCAGCTCCTCGGGGGCTATAAACTATGGCTACACCTTC CASSSSGAINYGYTF
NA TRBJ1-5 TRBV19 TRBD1 TGTGCCAGTACCGGGACAGGGACTGCTCAGCCCCAGCATTTT CASTGTGTAQPQHF
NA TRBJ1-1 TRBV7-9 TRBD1 TGTGCCAGCAGCCAGACAGGGTTACTCACTGAAGCTTTCTTT CASSQTGLLTEAFF
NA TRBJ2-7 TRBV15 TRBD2 TGTGCCACCAGCAGAGATGGCCCTATGACTAGCAGAGTCCCTCCAAAATGGGAGCAGTACTTC CATSRDGPMTSRVPPKWEQYF
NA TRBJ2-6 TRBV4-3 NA TGCGCCAGCAGCCAAAGCTGGGAGGCAGGGGCCAACGTCCTGACTTTC CASSQSWEAGANVLTF
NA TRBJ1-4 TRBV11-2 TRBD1 TGTGCCAGCAGCCGTGCCCCGGGACAGGGTCGAAAACTGTTTTTT CASSRAPGQGRKLFF
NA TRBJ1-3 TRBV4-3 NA TGCGCCAGCAGCCAAGAAATCAGTCAGGCCTTCCCACGCACCATATATTTT CASSQEISQAFPRTIYF
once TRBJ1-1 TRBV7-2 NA TGTGCCAGCAGCTTCGTCGGGGCGACGAACACTGAAGCTTTCTTT CASSFVGATNTEAFF